This T cell receptor (beta chain) emerged from a study of T cell responses to AZD1222 COVID-19 vaccine listed by TCRdb under 2021. Regarding the study in general: TCR sequencing was performed for approximately 240 trial participants, of whom approximately 200 were given two doses of AZD1222 and 26 were given two doses of MenACWY control vaccine. Trial participants were enrolled into age subgroups of 18-55, 56-69 and 70-plus years, which contained roughly 140, 27 and 60 TCR-sequenced participants, respectively.

Points on this clone: Its target antigen remains unknown. Base qualities are missing; no much larger clone stands one base away.

The time point label, as the study defines it: about 28 days (+/-7) after the second vaccine dose. Interpreted using the paper, the treatment or condition label stands for: meningococcal conjugate vaccine given as trial control. Vaccinee samples were obtained from the UK trials COV001 and COV002, which included a single-blind randomized controlled phase 2/3 trial of AZD1222 (ChAdOx1 nCoV-19) in healthy adults. Trial participant PBMC samples were collected at day 0 and day 28 after the second dose for TCRbeta chain sequencing. For CDR1 and CDR2, the germline V gene lists ENHRY and SYGVKD. Inclusive of the bounding cysteine and phenylalanine, the CDR3 is 14 residues long. The CDR3 DNA has 42 bases and is translated from base 1. V ends up 10 bases short and J 7 bases short, with an unmatched junction base count of 8. The CDR3 regions of human TCRbeta chains were analyzed by immunosequencing. The authors processed their data as follows. Repertoire TCRs were matched against a reference library of SARS-CoV-2-specific TCRs generated with the MIRA antigen-specificity platform. Breadth was defined as the fraction of unique TCRs that were SARS-CoV-2-associated. Depth was defined as the fraction of total T cells that were SARS-CoV-2-associated. Each spike-specific TCR was assigned to its reactive spike region and to a CD4 or CD8 class using the MIRA data. Log10-transformed breadth and depth values were compared by one-way ANOVA with Sidak's multiple comparisons tests. Entries here come from immuneACCESS through TCRdb and include only in-frame sequences with V and J called. Some clones fail to appear in such tables; in the studies checked, an unresolved V gene covers under half of the shortfall, and the cause of the remainder is unknown. V, J and clone size derive from that table, while D and trimming were established from the DNA sequence. This sample comprises some 150,000 clones, around 90% of them detected only once. The biggest ten clones account for about 5.4% of the sample.

Study-level results and caveats: CD4 TCRs associated with the vaccine covered the entire spike protein, and the dominant responses were in regions 160-218 and 743-854. Participants were mostly white British, with more females than males. The authors suggested clonal diversity may have been underestimated. Nearly half of unique spike-specific TCRs reportedly recognized epitopes outside regions mutated in the B.1.351 and B.1.1.7 variants. In the small 56-69-year group, the increase in depth fell short of significance, most likely because of low power. Conclusions about previously exposed vaccinees were limited because only a handful of AZD1222 recipients were SARS-CoV-2 seropositive at baseline. Because no day 14 peak-response samples were available, the repertoires could be characterized only after the peak T cell response. After two AZD1222 doses, both the breadth and the depth of spike-specific TCRs were significantly higher than at day 0 and than in MenACWY recipients.

The rearrangement combines TRBV10-3 with TRBJ1-4; 11 central nucleotides agree with TRBD1. The receptor was isolated from an adult who received the MenACWY meningococcal vaccine as a control. Sequenced material: peripheral blood, taken 28 days after the second dose of the MenACWY control vaccine. The CDR3 in this case is CATAPGQGGEKLFF. At the DNA level, the sequence is TGTGCCACCGCCCCGGGACAGGGGGGTGAAAAACTGTTTTTT.